The 12 T cell receptor beta chains below come from one sample, sequenced in a study of T-cell memory formation after mild COVID-19. Each CDR3 protein is one row after TCRdb ran MiXCR on the 5' RACE reads. There are approximately 260,000 distinct CDR3 sequences in the sample; about a sixth occur only once, and 23% lies in the top ten. Sequenced sample: PBMCs or a T cell subset sorted from them (not recorded which). The receptors originated from a man in his late teens or twenties who had mild COVID-19 (a few samples of this study predate the infection). Cell type and time point are not known.

This clonotype has at least ten counts. The chain is built from TRBV9 and TRBJ1-1; the D is unclear. Germline CDR1 reads SGDLS; CDR2 reads YYNGEE. This CDR3 has 13 amino acids. The V end was cut by 7 bases, the J end by 1 base, with 11 bases between. The DNA for the CDR3 is TGTGCCAGCTCCGAGGGCGGGAACACTGAAGCTTTCTTT. This gives the protein CASSEGGNTEAFF.

Only a few counts were recorded for this clonotype. The rearrangement links TRBV6-2 or TRBV6-3 to TRBJ1-1; D is unclear. The CDR3 extends over 14 amino acids. V was trimmed by 2 bases and J by 4 bases, leaving 11 bases between them. Germline V gene lookup returns CDR1 MNHEY and CDR2 SVGEGT. CDR3 region: CASSYLRMGTEAFF. The CDR3 coding sequence is TGTGCCAGCAGTTACCTCCGGATGGGCACTGAAGCTTTCTTT.

This clonotype was recorded many times. This chain uses TRBV7-2 with TRBJ2-3; D gene uncertain. The CDR3 length is 13 residues. V was cut by 7 bases and J by 2 bases, with 10 bases left in between. Germline CDR1 is SGHTA and CDR2 is FQGNSA. CDR3 DNA sequence: TGTGCCAGCACCTTTCAAGTCACAGATACGCAGTATTTT. This codes for CASTFQVTDTQYF.

This clonotype appeared many times. The chain carries TRBV6-5 and TRBJ2-7; TRBD2 matches at 9 bases. The CDR3 covers 15 residues. Germline CDR1 and CDR2: MNHEY and SVGAGI. V trimming: 2 bases; J trimming: 3 bases; junction bases outside the gene matches: 5. The CDR3 DNA is TGTGCCAGCAGTTACAAGCCTAGCGGGGACTACGAGCAGTACGTC. Protein sequence: CASSYKPSGDYEQYV.

This clonotype was seen a handful of times. The genes are TRBV25-1 and TRBJ2-7, with 8 positions matching TRBD2. Per the germline V gene, CDR1 is MGHDK and CDR2 is SYGVNS. The length of the CDR3 is 14 residues. The V and J ends lost 4 bases and 2 bases, in that order; junction bases with no gene match: 4. Here the CDR3 DNA reads TGTGCCAGCAGTGCGGGCGGGGGGACCTACGAGCAGTACGTC. It is translated as CASSAGGGTYEQYV.

The gene calls are TRBV29-1 and TRBJ2-3; 10 positions match TRBD2. Germline V CDR1 and CDR2: SQVTM, ANQGSEA. The CDR3 is made up of 16 amino acids. V was clipped by 7 bases and J by 9 bases; unmatched bases: 19. The CDR3 loop is CSAGLAGAGDPKTQYF. The CDR3, as DNA: TGCAGCGCCGGGCTAGCGGGGGCCGGGGATCCTAAAACGCAGTATTTT.

This clonotype was counted a few times. The chain employs TRBV6-5 and TRBJ1-2; no clear D. Germline V gene sequence: CDR1 MNHEY, CDR2 SVGAGI. The germline V and J ends were trimmed by 8 bases and 7 bases, with 20 bases remaining between them. The CDR3 totals 14 residues. The CDR3 loop is CASQESGVPFGYTF. In nucleotides, the CDR3 is TGTGCCAGCCAGGAGTCCGGGGTTCCTTTTGGCTACACCTTC.

There are a few counts of this clonotype. The rearrangement joins TRBV4-1 to TRBJ2-1; D is unclear. The CDR3 contains 16 residues. V was trimmed by 0 bases and J by 5 bases, leaving 14 bases between them. Germline lookup yields CDR1 MGHRA and CDR2 YSYEKL. The CDR3 region has the DNA TGCGCCAGCAGCCAAGATCTCGAGCGTCGCGACAATGAGCAGTTCTTC. Protein: CASSQDLERRDNEQFF.

The gene calls are TRBV28 and TRBJ2-1, with TRBD2 matching over 8 bases. CDR3 length: 15 residues. Trimming cost V 3 bases and J 3 bases; bases outside gene matches: 4. Germline CDR1 reads MDHEN; CDR2 reads SYDVKM. The CDR3 spells CASSFPGGGYNEQFF. For the CDR3, the DNA is TGTGCCAGCAGTTTTCCCGGGGGGGGCTACAATGAGCAGTTCTTC.

V usage is TRBV7-9 and J usage is TRBJ2-5; weak D call: TRBD2 (6 bases). CDR1 and CDR2 (germline): SEHNR, FQNEAQ (reference sequence). The CDR3 extends over 15 amino acids. V dropped 4 bases and J dropped 5 bases, with 17 bases sitting between them. In nucleotides, the CDR3 is TGTGCCAGCAGCTCGCCGGGTGGGAGGCGGGAGACCCAGTACTTC. Translation: CASSSPGGRRETQYF.

There are many counts of this clonotype. Its ends do not fully match the called genes, so a read error is possible. This chain connects TRBV7-7 to TRBJ2-1, with 11 nucleotides matching TRBD1. This CDR3 is 14 amino acids long. Germline V CDR1 and CDR2: SSHAT, FNYEAQ (reference sequence). As DNA, the CDR3 is TGTGCTAGCAGCTTAGGGACAGGGGGCAATGAGCAGTTCTTC. Residues: CASSLGTGGNEQFF.

V gene TRBV7-2 combines with J gene TRBJ2-3, with TRBD2 matching over 12 bases. This CDR3 comprises 18 residues. Germline-derived CDR1 and CDR2 are SGHTA and FQGNSA. The trim removed 5 bases at V and 0 bases at J, leaving 9 bases unmatched. The DNA of the CDR3 is TGTGCCAGCAGCCCGCGACTAGCGGGGGCCCCTAGCACAGATACGCAGTATTTT. Encoded protein: CASSPRLAGAPSTDTQYF.